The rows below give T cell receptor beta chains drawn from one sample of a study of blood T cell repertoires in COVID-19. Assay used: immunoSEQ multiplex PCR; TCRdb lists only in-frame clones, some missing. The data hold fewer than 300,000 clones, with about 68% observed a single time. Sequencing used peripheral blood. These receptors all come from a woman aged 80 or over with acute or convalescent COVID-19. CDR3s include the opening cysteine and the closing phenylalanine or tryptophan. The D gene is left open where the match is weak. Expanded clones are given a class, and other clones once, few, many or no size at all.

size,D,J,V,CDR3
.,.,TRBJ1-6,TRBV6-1,CASSERGGSPLHF
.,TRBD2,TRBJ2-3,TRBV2,CASSTSGRQDTQYF
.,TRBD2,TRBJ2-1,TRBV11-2,CASRQLAGGLNEQFF
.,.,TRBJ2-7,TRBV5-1,CASSLALASYYEQYF
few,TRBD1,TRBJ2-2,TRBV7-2,CASSSNPGQVGELFF
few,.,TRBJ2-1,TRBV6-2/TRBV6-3,CASSSWVGANEQFF
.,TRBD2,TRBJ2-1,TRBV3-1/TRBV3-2,CASSQDRVSGGAGYNEQFF
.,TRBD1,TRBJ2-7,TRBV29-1,CSYSDRDEQYF
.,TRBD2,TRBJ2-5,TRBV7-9,CASSHLSPGGYQETQYF
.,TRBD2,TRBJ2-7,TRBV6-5,CASTSSWGGTYEQYF
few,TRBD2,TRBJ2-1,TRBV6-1,CASSEVVVAGGRAEQFF
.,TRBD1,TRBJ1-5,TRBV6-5,CASSSGTGGSQPQHF
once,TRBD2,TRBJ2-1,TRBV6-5,CASSQGLAGVYEQFF
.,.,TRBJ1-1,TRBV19,CASSIPRGGRMNTEAFF
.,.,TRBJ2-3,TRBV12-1,CASRLKGRLADSTDTQYF
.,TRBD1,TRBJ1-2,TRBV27,CASSLRAGGNYGYTF
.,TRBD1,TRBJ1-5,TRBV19,CASSSGQVNNQPQHF
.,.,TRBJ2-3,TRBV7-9,CASSSRAGSLGDTQYF
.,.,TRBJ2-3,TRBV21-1,CASSPSLVGAGALCTDTQYF
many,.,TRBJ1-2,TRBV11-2,CASSLWRTRGYTF
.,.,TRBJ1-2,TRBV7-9,CASSLDGRSREGSFYGYTF
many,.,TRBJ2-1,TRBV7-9,CASSPPPRLGHNEQFF
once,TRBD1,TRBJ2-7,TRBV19,CASSIDVRTGVEQYF
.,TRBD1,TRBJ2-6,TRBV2,CASKGTGNSGANVLTF
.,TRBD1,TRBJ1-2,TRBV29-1,CSVERSTGVVGYTF
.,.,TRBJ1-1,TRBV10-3,CAISEQRYTEAFF
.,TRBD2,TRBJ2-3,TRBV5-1,CASSLRNSGRADTQYF
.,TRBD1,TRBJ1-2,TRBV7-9,CASSRARPGQGAFIYGYTF
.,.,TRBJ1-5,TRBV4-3,CASSQEQGGNQPQHF
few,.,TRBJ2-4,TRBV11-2,CASSSRGEGNIQYF
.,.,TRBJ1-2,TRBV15,CATSIAGTEIYGYTF
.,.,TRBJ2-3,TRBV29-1,CSVSPFTDTQYF
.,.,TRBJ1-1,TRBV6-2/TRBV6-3,CASSSIRGGIGNTEAFF
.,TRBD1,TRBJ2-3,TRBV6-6,CASRDRALSTDTQYF
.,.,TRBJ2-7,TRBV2,CASGTGTYEQYF
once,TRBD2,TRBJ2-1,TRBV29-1,CSVVGLAGSSSYNEQFF
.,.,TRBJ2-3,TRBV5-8,CASRATGTDTQYF
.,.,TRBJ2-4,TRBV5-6,CASSRENIQYF
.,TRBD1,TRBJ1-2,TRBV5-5,CASSSGTGNGYTF
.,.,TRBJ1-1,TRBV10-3,CAIHATQGTEAFF
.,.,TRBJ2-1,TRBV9,CASSVAIGDNEQFF
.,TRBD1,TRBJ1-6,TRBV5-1,CASKPGQGGGNSPLHF
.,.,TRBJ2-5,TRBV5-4,CASSPQGWETQYF
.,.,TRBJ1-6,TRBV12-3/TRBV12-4,CASSHGGAPLHF
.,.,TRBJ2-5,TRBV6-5,CASSPGGRLGETQYF
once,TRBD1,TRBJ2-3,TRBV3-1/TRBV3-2,CASSQDRGPGTQYF